This TCR beta chain was documented in a study of blood T cell repertoires in COVID-19. Across the study: In each case, the material was cDNA or gDNA derived from T cells, B-cell-depleted T cells, or PBMCs.

The CDR3 loop spans 16 amino acids. V gave up 5 bases and J gave up 6 bases; unmatched junction bases: 13. Looked up from germline, CDR1 is ENHRY and CDR2 is SYGVKD. TCRdb keeps only in-frame clones here, not all; method: immunoSEQ multiplex PCR. The sample lists approximately 99,000 clones, 84% seen once, with approximately 2% in the top ten. In its sample, this clone was seen a few times. Sequencing input: peripheral blood. This chain joins TRBV10-3 and TRBJ2-1, with 7 bases fitting TRBD1. The sequence was collected from a man aged 65 to 85 with active or convalescent COVID-19. The CDR3 here is CAISYLTGSPSNEQFF. DNA of the CDR3: TGTGCCATCAGTTACCTGACAGGGTCTCCTTCCAATGAGCAGTTCTTC.